The next 9 T cell receptor beta chains were all read from a single sample in a study of identical twins (TCRdb year 2016). The receptor library was made with 5' RACE. The sequencer was an Illumina HiSeq 2000. TCRdb redid the processing of the public reads, applying fastp at Q25 and MiXCR, and retained in-frame beta chains. CDR3 protein sequences are deduplicated, and each keeps its most common genes and DNA. The sample table lists hundreds of thousands of distinct CDR3 sequences, over 15% of them with a count of one. Roughly 13% of the sample lies in the top ten. These records were also assigned to another study, of T cells expressing NK-cell markers.

Source material: PBMCs. The receptor set was obtained from a woman under 30 in good health.

This clonotype was seen more than once but under ten times. Sequence at one end of the junction differs from germline and may be a read error. The CDR3 is CATSSHETGNGQFF. The CDR3 DNA is TGTGCCACCAGCAGTCATGAGACTGGCAATGGGCAGTTCTTC. V gene TRBV15 combines with J gene TRBJ2-1; D remains unclear. This CDR3 is 14 amino acids long. Germline CDR1 is LNHNV and CDR2 is YYDKDF (reference sequence).

In this sample, this clonotype turned up once. The rearrangement joins TRBV19 to TRBJ2-5; D gene ambiguous. The CDR3 has 9 residues. V was shortened by 10 bases and J by 4 bases, with 4 bases between the two germline ends. The germline gives CDR1 LNHDA, CDR2 SQIVND (reference sequence). CDR3 amino acids: CANGETQYF. In DNA form, the CDR3 reads TGTGCCAACGGAGAGACCCAGTACTTC.

The V and J genes are TRBV11-2 and TRBJ2-3, with D tentatively TRBD2 (6 bases). Trimming took 2 bases from V and 1 from J, leaving 10 bases between them. CDR1 SGHAT and CDR2 FQNNGV come from the germline V gene. This CDR3 contains 15 residues. Written as DNA, the CDR3 is TGTGCCAGCAGCTTACGCGGGATTGGCACAGATACGCAGTATTTT. Translating it yields CASSLRGIGTDTQYF. Filled out from reference TRBV11-2 and TRBJ2-3, the complete variable domain reads EAGVAQSPRYKIIEKRQSVAFWCNPISGHATLYWYQQILGQGPKLLIQFQNNGVVDDSQLPKDRFSAERLKGVDSTLKIQPAKLEDSAVYLCASSLRGIGTDTQYFGPGTRLTVL.

The J gene is TRBJ1-1, the V gene TRBV20-1; maybe TRBD1 (6 bases). V was shortened by 4 bases and J by 8 bases, with 14 bases between the two germline ends. This CDR3 is built from 12 residues. Germline V lookup: CDR1 DFQATT, CDR2 SNEGSKA (reference sequence). As DNA, the CDR3 is TGCAGTGCTAAGGACAGAGGGCCCGAAGCTTTCTTT. Translating gives CSAKDRGPEAFF.

There are a few counts of this clonotype. The CDR3 here is CAISEGDRERNEQFF. In DNA form, the CDR3 reads TGTGCCATCAGTGAAGGGGACAGGGAACGGAATGAGCAGTTCTTC. The V call is TRBV10-3, the J call TRBJ2-1; 9 bases match TRBD1. Germline V gene lookup returns CDR1 ENHRY and CDR2 SYGVKD. V lost 3 bases, J lost 7 bases, and 7 bases stayed unmatched. The CDR3 extends over 15 amino acids.

There are a few counts of this clonotype. This chain uses TRBV5-4 with TRBJ2-4; TRBD1 is a possible D gene (6 bases). The CDR3 loop spans 17 amino acids. In germline, CDR1 is SGHNT, CDR2 YYREEE (reference sequence). Trimming cost V 4 bases and J 1 base, with 18 bases left between them. This chain's CDR3 is CASSPPQGRKAKNIQYF. CDR3 in DNA: TGTGCCAGCAGCCCTCCACAGGGACGAAAGGCCAAAAACATTCAGTACTTC.

This chain connects TRBV6-5 to TRBJ2-1; tentatively, D is TRBD2 (7 bases). Germline CDR1 and CDR2: MNHEY and SVGAGI. The germline V and J ends were trimmed by 0 bases and 8 bases, with 23 bases remaining between them. This CDR3 has 18 amino acids. The CDR3 sequence: CASSYSPTPGGGGHEQFF. The CDR3 region has the DNA TGTGCCAGCAGTTACTCGCCTACACCTGGGGGGGGCGGGCATGAGCAGTTCTTC.

The chain links TRBV2 to TRBJ2-7; the match to TRBD2 covers 7 bases. This CDR3 region has 13 residues. The junction had 10 bases not matched to a gene; V was cut back by 11 bases and J by 3 bases. Germline V gives CDR1 SNHLY, CDR2 FYNNEI. The CDR3 sequence is CAGSRDYLYEQYF. The CDR3 bases are TGTGCCGGCTCCCGGGACTACCTCTACGAGCAGTACTTC.

J is TRBJ2-3 and V is TRBV9; D ambiguous. The V and J ends lost 3 bases and 0 bases respectively, with 5 bases between them. In germline, CDR1 is SGDLS, CDR2 YYNGEE. CDR3 size: 13 residues. CDR3 bases: TGTGCCAGCAGCGAGGACAGCACAGATACGCAGTATTTT. Its translation is CASSEDSTDTQYF.